Sequencing of this TCR beta chain was carried out in a study of blood T cell repertoires in COVID-19. Study context: Samples representing acute and convalescent COVID-19 were sourced from the United States, Italy and Spain. PBMCs, B-cell-depleted T cells, or T cells were the source of the cDNA or gDNA that made up the material.

In the authors' workflow: Counts of nucleated cells, estimated from reference gene primer amplification, were obtained. Sequencing used immunoSEQ multiplex PCR; TCRdb keeps in-frame clones, though not all of them. V and J calls and clone size follow that table, whereas D and trimming were derived from the DNA. The sample has roughly 300,000 clones, more than 85% seen once. Trimming removed 1 base from V and 4 bases from J, with 10 bases in between. CDR1 is MDHEN and CDR2 is SYDVKM in the germline V gene. The CDR3 consists of 14 residues. Seattle-derived patients entered the study during active infection and were followed longitudinally.

What was sequenced was peripheral blood. This chain joins TRBV28 and TRBJ1-2; maybe TRBD1 (5 bases). The sequence was collected from a woman between 25 and 40 years old with COVID-19, enrolled during active disease. CDR3 coding DNA: TGTGCCAGCAGTTTATACCGACAGATCTATGGCTACACCTTC. It encodes CASSLYRQIYGYTF.